The 6 T cell receptor beta chains in this list originate from one sample, sequenced in a study of CD8+ T cells in alopecia areata. Following extraction, RNA underwent reverse transcription to cDNA, which served as the sequencing template. Using immunoSEQ multiplex PCR, the repertoire was profiled, and TCRdb retains in-frame clones only, with some absent. This sample has approximately 150,000 clones; about three fifths occur once, and the top ten carry less than 5%. Sequencing was carried out using CD4+ T cells sorted from blood. These receptors came from a human donor in good health.

The chain recombines TRBV29-1 with TRBJ2-3, with 13 bases that match TRBD2. CDR1 is SQVTM and CDR2 is ANQGSEA in the germline V gene. V shed 4 bases and J 4 bases; nucleotides not matched to a gene: 11. The length of the CDR3 is 17 residues. The CDR3 spells CSVGALGLAGAPDTQYF. The CDR3 nucleotides are TGCAGCGTTGGGGCCCTAGGACTAGCGGGAGCCCCAGATACGCAGTATTTT.

Only a few counts were recorded for this clone. V is TRBV7-2 and J is TRBJ2-7; D not certain. V shed 0 bases and J shed 13 bases, with 13 bases lying between them. CDR1 is SGHTA and CDR2 is FQGNSA in the germline V gene. This CDR3 region has 12 residues. The CDR3 sequence: CASSLAGDFAYF. For the CDR3, the DNA is TGTGCCAGCAGCTTAGCCGGAGACTTTGCATACTTC.

The chain couples TRBV6-1 to TRBJ2-6; possible D gene TRBD1, 5 bases. This CDR3 has 18 amino acids. V lost 4 bases to trimming and J lost 1 base, with 17 bases between them. In germline, CDR1 is MNHNS, CDR2 SASEGT. The CDR3 sequence: CASSADLPGISGANVLTF. CDR3 nucleotides: TGTGCCAGCAGTGCCGACCTACCAGGGATTTCTGGGGCCAACGTCCTGACTTTC.

The chain is built from TRBV6-5 and TRBJ2-7; 7 bases fit TRBD2. Losses at the gene ends were 5 bases for V and 4 bases for J; bases not matched to a gene: 5. This CDR3 spans 13 amino acids. Germline V lookup: CDR1 MNHEY, CDR2 SVGAGI. In nucleotides, the CDR3 is TGTGCCAGCAGTCGAATTAGCGGGTACGAGCAGTACTTC. It translates to CASSRISGYEQYF.

Comments on this clone: The same CDR3 is also encoded by other DNA sequences in this sample. The rearrangement uses TRBV29-1 and TRBJ1-1, with no clear D. V was shortened by 4 bases and J by 0 bases, with 9 bases between the two germline ends. Germline V gives CDR1 SQVTM, CDR2 ANQGSEA. CDR3 length: 13 amino acids. The CDR3 reads CSVVGRMNTEAFF. The CDR3 DNA reads TGCAGCGTTGTCGGGCGGATGAACACTGAAGCTTTCTTT.

This clone occurred a few times. The genes are TRBV29-1 and TRBJ2-1, with TRBD2 matching 12 bases. Looked up from germline, CDR1 is SQVTM and CDR2 is ANQGSEA. With V trimmed by 7 bases and J by 6 bases, 7 bases remained unmatched. This CDR3 contains 14 residues. The CDR3 DNA reads as TGCAGCGCCGCTAGCGGGAGGGCGGGCAATGAGCAGTTCTTC. Protein sequence: CSAASGRAGNEQFF.